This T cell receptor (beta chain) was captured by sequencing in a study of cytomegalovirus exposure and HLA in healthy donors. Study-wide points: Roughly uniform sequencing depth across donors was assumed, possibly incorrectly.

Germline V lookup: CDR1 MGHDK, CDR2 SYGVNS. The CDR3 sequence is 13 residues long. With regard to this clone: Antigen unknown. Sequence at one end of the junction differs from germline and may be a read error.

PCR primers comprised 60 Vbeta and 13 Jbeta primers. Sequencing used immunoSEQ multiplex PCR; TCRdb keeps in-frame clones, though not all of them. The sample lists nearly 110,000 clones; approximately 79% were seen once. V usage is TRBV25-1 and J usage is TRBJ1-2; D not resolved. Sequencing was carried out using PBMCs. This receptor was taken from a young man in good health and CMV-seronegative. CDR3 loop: CASSGTFTNGYPF. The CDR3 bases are TGTGCCAGCAGTGGGACTTTCACGAATGGCTACCCCTTC.